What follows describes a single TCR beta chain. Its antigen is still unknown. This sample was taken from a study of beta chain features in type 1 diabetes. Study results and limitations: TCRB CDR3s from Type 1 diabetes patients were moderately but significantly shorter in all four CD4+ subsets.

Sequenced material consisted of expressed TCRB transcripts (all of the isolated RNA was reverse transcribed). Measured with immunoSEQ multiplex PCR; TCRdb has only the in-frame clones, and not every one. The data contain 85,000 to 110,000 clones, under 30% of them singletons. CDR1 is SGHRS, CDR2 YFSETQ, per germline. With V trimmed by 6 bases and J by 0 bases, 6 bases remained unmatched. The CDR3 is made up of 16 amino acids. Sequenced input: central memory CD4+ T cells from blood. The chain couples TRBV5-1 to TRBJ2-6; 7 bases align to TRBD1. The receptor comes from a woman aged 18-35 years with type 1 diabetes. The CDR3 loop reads CASKIDRASGANVLTF. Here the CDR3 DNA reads TGCGCCAGCAAGATAGACAGGGCCTCTGGGGCCAACGTCCTGACTTTC. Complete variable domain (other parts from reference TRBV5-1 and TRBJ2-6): KAGVTQTPRYLIKTRGQQVTLSCSPISGHRSVSWYQQTPGQGLQFLFEYFSETQRNKGNFPGRFSGRQFSNSRSEMNVSTLELGDSALYLCASKIDRASGANVLTFGAGSRLTVL.